Many counts were recorded for the clone carrying this TCR beta chain. Its antigen is undetermined. PBMCs were isolated at a quantity of at least 6 million per sample. RNA extraction gave at least 5.5 micrograms of total RNA per sample. This specimen comes from a study of blood T cells in healthy people across ages. Points from the study as a whole: Naive T cell percentage by flow cytometry tracked strongly with beta diversity. Higher diversity, along with more naive CD4+ cells, distinguished long-lived donors from aged donors.

A sample-barcoded 5' primer and a J-beta primer mix were used in a second PCR of roughly 7 to 11 cycles. A single record per CDR3 protein comes from TCRdb applying MiXCR to the 5' RACE reads. Seen here are 870,000 or so distinct CDR3 sequences, under 35% observed once, and the top ten hold roughly 17%. V lost 1 base and J 0 bases, leaving 33 bases between the germline ends. The CDR3 has 23 amino acids. Germline V gene sequence: CDR1 MNHEY, CDR2 SMNVEV (reference sequence). The sequencing sample was made of blood. The chain recombines TRBV27 with TRBJ2-5; maybe TRBD2 (5 bases). The receptor comes from a woman at least 80 years old in good health. The CDR3, as DNA: TGTGCCAGCAGTTTATTGCCTGGTTTAGAACAACAACCGAGGGTCCCGTACCAAGAGACCCAGTACTTC. Protein sequence: CASSLLPGLEQQPRVPYQETQYF.